This TCR beta chain was observed in a study of early T cells in non-severe SARS-CoV-2 infection. The wider study: Sequencing input comprised bulk RNA from unsorted whole blood; chain pairing was not available. The study, taken as a whole, reports: There was a bias toward anti-spike CD8 responses in VDJdb matching, which missed private and CD4 specificities.

The CDR3 is 15 residues long. V lost 2 bases, J lost 5 bases, and 13 bases lay in between. CDR1 and CDR2 from the germline V gene are SEHNR and FQNEAQ (reference sequence). This clonotype came up many times. Its antigen remains unknown. In the library, individual cDNA molecules carried attached unique molecular identifiers. Using its own MiXCR run on the 5' RACE reads, TCRdb lists one record per CDR3 protein. The sample contains tens of thousands of distinct CDR3 sequences, 9.1% of which appear only once. Sequencing was done on a sample of whole blood. The V gene is TRBV7-9, the J gene TRBJ1-5, with D tentatively TRBD1 (5 bases). The source of this sequence is an adult who was a healthcare worker with PCR-confirmed SARS-CoV-2 infection or an uninfected control (not recorded which). The CDR3 loop is CASSLYAGLDQPQHF. As DNA, the CDR3 is TGTGCCAGCAGCTTATATGCAGGGTTGGATCAGCCCCAGCATTTT.